The TCR beta chain under discussion was sequenced for a study of identical twins. TCRdb processed the 5' RACE reads anew with MiXCR; each CDR3 protein has one entry. The data show 1,800,000 or so distinct CDR3 sequences, about 32% seen once. Germline V gene data show CDR1 as LNHNV and CDR2 as YYDKDF (reference sequence). The CDR3 contains 18 residues. The V and J ends lost 0 bases and 0 bases respectively, with 15 bases between them. This receptor was identified in a newborn girl in good health. Sample: cord blood. The J gene is TRBJ2-1, the V gene TRBV15; D is unresolved. For the CDR3, the DNA is TGTGCCACCAGCAGAGATCGCGGATCTATCGTCTCCTACAATGAGCAGTTCTTC. It is translated as CATSRDRGSIVSYNEQFF.